This TCR beta chain is from a study of CD8+ T cells in alopecia areata. Study overall: Severity of treated patients was scored by affected scalp percentage. Whole-study findings and limits: Lesional tissue from the scalp (especially in alopecia totalis/universalis) showed higher clonality than normal scalp.

Remarks on this clone: Its cognate antigen is unknown.

RNA was isolated and reverse transcribed to cDNA, the sequencing template. This table comes from immunoSEQ multiplex PCR, and its TCRdb copy is limited to in-frame clones, with some not included. The data show 190,000 or so clones, with roughly three fifths seen just once and over 9.5% held by the top ten. Indicated treatment: oral pan-JAK inhibitor, 5-10 mg twice daily. The germline V gene encodes CDR1 GTSNPN and CDR2 SVGIG (reference sequence). This CDR3 has 13 amino acids. V was clipped by 1 base and J by 0 bases, with 4 bases between them. This TCR was sampled from a human donor with alopecia areata. This sequence joins TRBV30 and TRBJ1-5, with D uncertain. Sequenced here: CD8+ T cells sorted from blood, sampled at week 24, from a patient treated with tofacitinib. The CDR3 loop reads CAWSDYSNQPQHF. CDR3 DNA sequence: TGTGCCTGGAGTGACTATAGCAATCAGCCCCAGCATTTT.